The 13 T cell receptor beta chains reported below all come from one sample, sequenced in a study of shared clonotypes between healthy human individuals. Sequenced by immunoSEQ multiplex PCR; TCRdb stores in-frame clones only, minus some. The sample includes around 2.5 million clones, 93% of them seen just once. The specimen was naive CD4+ T cells from PBMCs. Subset given: CD45RA+ positively selected. All receptors derive from a man aged 18-30 years in good health. Some clones in this sample may be carry-over from other donors' samples.

In the case of this clone: Other DNA sequences within the sample encode an identical CDR3. This chain joins TRBV7-3 and TRBJ1-1; no firm D call. Germline loops: CDR1 SGHTA, CDR2 FQGTGA. The V end lost 2 bases, the J end lost 4 bases, and 8 bases lay between the germline ends. The CDR3 is 13 amino acids. The DNA for the CDR3 is TGTGCCAGCAGCTTAGACGGGCTCACTGAAGCTTTCTTT. This encodes CASSLDGLTEAFF.

The chain joins TRBV5-1 to TRBJ2-3; 8 nucleotides match TRBD2. This CDR3 has 14 residues. Unmatched junction bases numbered 5, after V lost 4 bases and J lost 4 bases. CDR1 and CDR2 (germline): SGHRS, YFSETQ. DNA for the CDR3: TGCGCCAGCAGCGGCAGCGGGAGCGCAGATACGCAGTATTTT. This sequence encodes CASSGSGSADTQYF.

Only one count was recorded for this clone. The rearrangement joins TRBV7-2 to TRBJ1-4; TRBD1 matches at 7 bases. The CDR3 runs to 15 residues. With 5 bases clipped from V and 4 bases from J, the junction kept 7 bases outside the gene matches. Germline V gene lookup returns CDR1 SGHTA and CDR2 FQGNSA. This chain's CDR3 is CASSPSRDSNEKLFF. CDR3 in DNA: TGTGCCAGCAGCCCGAGCCGGGACAGTAATGAAAAACTGTTTTTT.

The CDR3 protein is CAWTTGGPEKLFF. DNA of the CDR3: TGTGCCTGGACGACAGGGGGCCCGGAAAAACTGTTTTTT. V and J are TRBV30 and TRBJ1-4, with 10 bases fitting TRBD1. CDR1 is GTSNPN and CDR2 is SVGIG in the germline V gene (reference sequence). CDR3 size: 13 residues. Trimming at V came to 4 bases and at J to 8 bases, leaving 4 bases not matched to a gene. Supplemented by reference TRBV30 and TRBJ1-4, the full variable domain reads SQTIHQWPATLVQPVGSPLSLECTVEGTSNPNLYWYRQAAGRGLQLLFYSVGIGQISSEVPQNLSASRPQDRQFILSSKKLLLSDSGFYLCAWTTGGPEKLFFGSGTQLSVL.

With respect to this clone: Additional DNA sequences in this sample encode the identical CDR3. V and J are TRBV7-3 and TRBJ2-1; D might be TRBD1 (6 bases). The length of the CDR3 is 15 residues. V dropped 5 bases and J dropped 4 bases, with 15 bases sitting between them. From germline, CDR1 is SGHTA and CDR2 FQGTGA. The CDR3 sequence is CASSLGAGDYNEQFF. CDR3 sequence (DNA): TGTGCCAGCAGCCTCGGGGCAGGGGATTACAATGAGCAGTTCTTC.

On this clone itself: Other DNA sequences in the same sample also yield this CDR3. V and J are TRBV9 and TRBJ1-1, with D maybe TRBD1 (5 bases). The germline V and J ends were trimmed by 4 bases and 1 base, with 11 bases remaining between them. This CDR3 comprises 14 residues. In germline, CDR1 is SGDLS, CDR2 YYNGEE. This CDR3 is CASSPVGANTEAFF. CDR3 nucleotides: TGTGCCAGCAGCCCTGTTGGGGCGAACACTGAAGCTTTCTTT.

As regards this clone: This same CDR3 is encoded by further DNA sequences in the sample. The chain links TRBV9 to TRBJ2-1; D is possibly TRBD2 (5 bases). Trimming shortened V by 0 bases and J by 0 bases, and 7 bases separated the two germline ends. Germline lookup yields CDR1 SGDLS and CDR2 YYNGEE. This CDR3 comprises 15 residues. The CDR3 DNA reads TGTGCCAGCAGCGTAGGGAGCGGCTCCTACAATGAGCAGTTCTTC. It encodes CASSVGSGSYNEQFF.

This clone appeared once. The chain has TRBV28 and TRBJ2-7, with D unresolved. This CDR3 is built from 12 residues. Germline values: CDR1 MDHEN, CDR2 SYDVKM. Deletions cut 5 bases from V and 6 bases from J, with 11 bases between. The CDR3 DNA reads as TGTGCCAGCAGTGAGTTGGGCGCCGAGCAGTACTTC. This gives the protein CASSELGAEQYF. The full variable domain, completed using reference TRBV28 and TRBJ2-7, is DVKVTQSSRYLVKRTGEKVFLECVQDMDHENMFWYRQDPGLGLRLIYFSYDVKMKEKGDIPEGYSVSREKKERFSLILESASTNQTSMYLCASSELGAEQYFGPGTRLTVT.

Notes on this clone: This same CDR3 is encoded by further DNA sequences in the sample. This sequence joins TRBV5-1 and TRBJ2-5; D is unresolved. Germline V gene sequence: CDR1 SGHRS, CDR2 YFSETQ. This CDR3 comprises 13 residues. Trimming pared 2 bases from V and 2 bases from J, leaving 7 bases between. The CDR3: CASSFGPQETQYF. The CDR3 region has the DNA TGCGCCAGCAGCTTCGGACCTCAAGAGACCCAGTACTTC. The full variable domain, completed using reference TRBV5-1 and TRBJ2-5, is KAGVTQTPRYLIKTRGQQVTLSCSPISGHRSVSWYQQTPGQGLQFLFEYFSETQRNKGNFPGRFSGRQFSNSRSEMNVSTLELGDSALYLCASSFGPQETQYFGPGTRLLVL.

The rearrangement links TRBV28 to TRBJ1-2, with D maybe TRBD1 (6 bases). The length of the CDR3 is 14 residues. Germline lookup yields CDR1 MDHEN and CDR2 SYDVKM. Trimming took off 8 bases at V and 8 bases at J, with 21 bases between the two ends. DNA of the CDR3: TGTGCCAGCCTCACACACAGACAGGAGAGAGGCTACACCTTC. It codes for CASLTHRQERGYTF.

The chain couples TRBV7-2 to TRBJ2-2; 10 bases are shared with TRBD2. The V segment lost 7 bases and the J segment 1 base; nucleotides outside the gene matches: 6. The CDR3 spans 16 residues. The germline CDR1 and CDR2 sequences are SGHTA and FQGNSA. The CDR3 DNA is TGTGCCAGCACCTACTCTAGCGGGAGGAACACCGGGGAGCTGTTTTTT. Amino acids: CASTYSSGRNTGELFF.

The chain joins TRBV5-5 to TRBJ1-1; D unclear. V dropped 0 bases and J dropped 2 bases, with 8 bases sitting between them. The CDR3 loop spans 14 amino acids. The germline gives CDR1 SGHKS, CDR2 YYEKEE (reference sequence). This CDR3 is CASSLVTVNTEAFF. The CDR3 nucleotides read TGTGCCAGCAGCTTGGTCACGGTTAACACTGAAGCTTTCTTT. Together with reference TRBV5-5 and TRBJ1-1, the CDR3 gives the full variable domain: DAGVTQSPTHLIKTRGQQVTLRCSPISGHKSVSWYQQVLGQGPQFIFQYYEKEERGRGNFPDRFSARQFPNYSSELNVNALLLGDSALYLCASSLVTVNTEAFFGQGTRLTVV.

The V and J genes are TRBV6-1 and TRBJ2-7; 12 nucleotides align to TRBD1. From germline, CDR1 is MNHNS and CDR2 SASEGT. V dropped 3 bases and J dropped 5; count of bases not matched to a gene: 8. The CDR3 extends over 16 amino acids. The DNA for the CDR3 is TGTGCCAGCAGTGACAGACCGGGACAGGGGGCAAACGAGCAGTACTTC. It codes for CASSDRPGQGANEQYF.